This T cell receptor (beta chain) was obtained from a study of cytomegalovirus exposure and HLA in healthy donors. Study-level background: Out of a few hundred genotyped donors, around 80% belonged to the Caucasian-associated ancestry cluster.

It was with 60 Vbeta and 13 Jbeta primers that the PCR ran. The assay was immunoSEQ multiplex PCR, and TCRdb's table has in-frame clones only and misses some. The sample carries 170,000 or so clones, around nine tenths recorded once. This clonotype was obtained from a woman between 18 and 29 years old in good health and CMV-seronegative. The sample comprised PBMCs.

The CDR3: CASRDREGNTEAFF. The CDR3 DNA reads as TGTGCCAGCAGGGACAGGGAAGGGAACACTGAAGCTTTCTTT. V usage is TRBV6-1 and J usage is TRBJ1-1; 8 bases map to TRBD1. Germline V gene data show CDR1 as MNHNS and CDR2 as SASEGT. V shed 6 bases, J shed 1 base, and the junction held 4 bases outside the gene matches. This CDR3 has 14 residues.